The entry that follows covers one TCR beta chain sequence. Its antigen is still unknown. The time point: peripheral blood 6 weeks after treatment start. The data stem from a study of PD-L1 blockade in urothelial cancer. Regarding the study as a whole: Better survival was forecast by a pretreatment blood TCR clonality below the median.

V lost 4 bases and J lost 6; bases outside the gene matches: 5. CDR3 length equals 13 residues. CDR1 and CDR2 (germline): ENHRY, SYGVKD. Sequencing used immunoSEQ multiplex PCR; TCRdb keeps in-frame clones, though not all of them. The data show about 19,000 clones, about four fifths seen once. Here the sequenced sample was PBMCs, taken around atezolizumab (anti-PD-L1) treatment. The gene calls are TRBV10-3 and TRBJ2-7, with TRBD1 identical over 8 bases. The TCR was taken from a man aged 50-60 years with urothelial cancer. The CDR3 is CAISAGQGGEQYF. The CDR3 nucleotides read TGTGCCATCAGTGCCGGACAGGGTGGCGAGCAGTACTTC.